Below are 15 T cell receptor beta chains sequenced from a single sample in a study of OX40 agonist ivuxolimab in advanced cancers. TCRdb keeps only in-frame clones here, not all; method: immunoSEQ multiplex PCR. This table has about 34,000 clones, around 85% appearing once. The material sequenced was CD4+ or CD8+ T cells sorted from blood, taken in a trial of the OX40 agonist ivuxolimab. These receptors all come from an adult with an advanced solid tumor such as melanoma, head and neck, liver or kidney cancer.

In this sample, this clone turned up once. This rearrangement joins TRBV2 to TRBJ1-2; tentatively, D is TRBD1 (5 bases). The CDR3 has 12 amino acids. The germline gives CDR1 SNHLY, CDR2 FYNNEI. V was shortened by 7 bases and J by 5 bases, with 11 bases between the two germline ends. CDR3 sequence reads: CASIGTAYGYTF. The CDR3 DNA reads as TGTGCCAGCATAGGGACTGCATATGGCTACACCTTC. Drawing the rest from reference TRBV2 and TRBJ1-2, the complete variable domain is EPEVTQTPSHQVTQMGQEVILRCVPISNHLYFYWYRQILGQKVEFLVSFYNNEISEKSEIFDDQFSVERPDGSNFTLKIRSTKLEDSAMYFCASIGTAYGYTFGSGTRLTVV.

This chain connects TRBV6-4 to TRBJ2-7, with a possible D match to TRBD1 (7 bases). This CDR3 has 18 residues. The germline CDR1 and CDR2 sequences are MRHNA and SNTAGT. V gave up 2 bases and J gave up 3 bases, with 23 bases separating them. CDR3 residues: CASSDPPGGKGVIYEQYF. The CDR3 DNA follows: TGTGCCAGCAGTGACCCCCCAGGGGGGAAGGGGGTTATCTACGAGCAGTACTTC.

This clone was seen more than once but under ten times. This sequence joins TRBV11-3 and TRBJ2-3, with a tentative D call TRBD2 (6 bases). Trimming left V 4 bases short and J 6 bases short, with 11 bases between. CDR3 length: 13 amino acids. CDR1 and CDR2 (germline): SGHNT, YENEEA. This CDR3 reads CASSSGSVDTQYF. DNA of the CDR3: TGTGCCAGCAGCTCCGGGAGTGTGGATACGCAGTATTTT.

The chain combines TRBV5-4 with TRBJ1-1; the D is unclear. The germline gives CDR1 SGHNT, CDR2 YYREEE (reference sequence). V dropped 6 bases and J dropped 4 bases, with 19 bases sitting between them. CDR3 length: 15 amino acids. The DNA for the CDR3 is TGTGCCAGCACCTCATACACACAAGGCAGCACTGAAGCTTTCTTT. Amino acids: CASTSYTQGSTEAFF.

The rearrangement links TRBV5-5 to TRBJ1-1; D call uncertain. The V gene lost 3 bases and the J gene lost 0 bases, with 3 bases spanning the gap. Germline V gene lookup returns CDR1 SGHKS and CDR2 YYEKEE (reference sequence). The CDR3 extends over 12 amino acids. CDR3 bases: TGTGCCAGCAGCTGGGTGAACACTGAAGCTTTCTTT. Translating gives CASSWVNTEAFF.

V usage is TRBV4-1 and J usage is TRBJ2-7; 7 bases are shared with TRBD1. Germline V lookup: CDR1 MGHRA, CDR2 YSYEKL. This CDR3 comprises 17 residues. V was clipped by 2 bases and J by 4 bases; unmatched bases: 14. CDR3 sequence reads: CASSQFPPRQGPYEQYF. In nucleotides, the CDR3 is TGCGCCAGCAGCCAATTCCCTCCCAGACAGGGTCCATACGAGCAGTACTTC.

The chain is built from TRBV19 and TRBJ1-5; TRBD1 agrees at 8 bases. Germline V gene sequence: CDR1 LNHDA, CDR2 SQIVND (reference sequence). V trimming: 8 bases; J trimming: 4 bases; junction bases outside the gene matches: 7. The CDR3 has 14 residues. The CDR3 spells CASRPGGGNQPQHF. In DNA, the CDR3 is TGTGCCAGTCGACCAGGGGGCGGGAATCAGCCCCAGCATTTT. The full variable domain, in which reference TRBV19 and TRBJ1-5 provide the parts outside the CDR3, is DGGITQSPKYLFRKEGQNVTLSCEQNLNHDAMYWYRQDPGQGLRLIYYSQIVNDFQKGDIAEGYSVSREKKESFPLTVTSAQKNPTAFYLCASRPGGGNQPQHFGDGTRLSIL.

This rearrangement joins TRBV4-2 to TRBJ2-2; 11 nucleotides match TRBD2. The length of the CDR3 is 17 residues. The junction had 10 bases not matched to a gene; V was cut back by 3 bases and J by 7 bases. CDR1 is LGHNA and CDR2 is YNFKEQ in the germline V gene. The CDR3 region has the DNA TGTGCCAGCAGCCAGCAACTAGCGGGGGAACCTGGCGGGGAGCTGTTTTTT. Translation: CASSQQLAGEPGGELFF.

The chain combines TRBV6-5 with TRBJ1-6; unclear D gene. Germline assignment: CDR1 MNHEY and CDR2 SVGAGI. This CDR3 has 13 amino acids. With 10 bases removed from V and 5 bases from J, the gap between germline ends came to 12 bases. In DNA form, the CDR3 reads TGTGCCATAGGAGGTCCCAATAATTCACCCCTCCACTTT. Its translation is CAIGGPNNSPLHF.

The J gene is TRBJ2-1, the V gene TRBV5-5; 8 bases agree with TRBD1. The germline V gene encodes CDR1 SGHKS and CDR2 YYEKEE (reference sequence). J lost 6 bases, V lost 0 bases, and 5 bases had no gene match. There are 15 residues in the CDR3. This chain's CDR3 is CASSLGTGIGNEQFF. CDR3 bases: TGTGCCAGCAGCTTGGGGACAGGGATTGGCAATGAGCAGTTCTTC.

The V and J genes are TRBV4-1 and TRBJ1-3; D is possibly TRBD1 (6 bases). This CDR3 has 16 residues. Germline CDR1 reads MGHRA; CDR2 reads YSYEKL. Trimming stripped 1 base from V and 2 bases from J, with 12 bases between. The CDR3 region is CASSQVPGVAGNTIYF. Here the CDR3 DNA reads TGCGCCAGCAGCCAAGTCCCAGGGGTGGCTGGAAACACCATATATTTT.

The CDR3 here is CASSPTTQGRGAQYF. DNA for the CDR3: TGTGCCAGCAGCCCCACGACCCAAGGGAGGGGGGCCCAGTACTTC. The chain couples TRBV14 to TRBJ2-5; TRBD2 is a possible D gene (7 bases). This CDR3 has 15 amino acids. The germline V gene encodes CDR1 SGHDN and CDR2 FVKESK. The V end was cut by 4 bases, the J end by 9 bases, with 21 bases between.

CDR3: CASQRDDNSPLHF. In DNA form, the CDR3 reads TGTGCCAGCCAAAGGGATGATAATTCACCCCTCCACTTT. J is TRBJ1-6 and V is TRBV6-6; D gene uncertain. The CDR3 is 13 residues long. Trimming took 8 bases from V and 5 from J, leaving 10 bases between them. Germline CDR1 and CDR2: MNHNY and SVGAGI (reference sequence).

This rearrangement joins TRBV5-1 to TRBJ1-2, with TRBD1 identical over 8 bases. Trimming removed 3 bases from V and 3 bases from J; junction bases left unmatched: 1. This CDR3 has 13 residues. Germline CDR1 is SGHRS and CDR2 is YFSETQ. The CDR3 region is CASSSTGDYGYTF. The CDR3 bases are TGCGCCAGCAGCTCGACAGGGGACTATGGCTACACCTTC.

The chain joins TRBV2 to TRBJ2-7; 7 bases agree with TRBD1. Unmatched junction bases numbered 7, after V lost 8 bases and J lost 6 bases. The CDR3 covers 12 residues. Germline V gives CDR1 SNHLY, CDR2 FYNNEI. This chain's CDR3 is CASHEQGFEQYF. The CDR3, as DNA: TGTGCCAGCCACGAACAGGGGTTCGAGCAGTACTTC.